This T cell receptor beta chain was captured by sequencing in a study of T cell responses to AZD1222 COVID-19 vaccine. Overall study context: Second doses that came at about 4 or about 12 weeks were put together.

TCRdb keeps only in-frame clones here, not all; method: immunoSEQ multiplex PCR. This table has fewer than 120,000 clones, 85% to 95% appearing once. Losses at the gene ends were 6 bases for V and 1 base for J; bases not matched to a gene: 5. CDR1 and CDR2 (germline): SGHAT, FQDESV (reference sequence). The CDR3 is 15 amino acids. This receptor was identified in an adult in good health. The J gene is TRBJ1-1, the V gene TRBV11-1; 10 nucleotides agree with TRBD1. The sequencing used peripheral blood, collected on day 0 of AZD1222 vaccination. The CDR3 DNA sequence: TGTGCCAGCAGAACAGGACAGGGGGAGAACACTGAAGCTTTCTTT. Its protein product is CASRTGQGENTEAFF.